This T cell receptor beta chain was observed in a study of T cells in women clearing cervical HPV infection. Study-wide context: Case blood was drawn when the lesion was first found; control blood after infection became undetectable.

Notes on the study in general: Unknown T-cell numbers per sample may underlie the richness differences.

Remarks on this clone: Its target is not known. The read terminates 3 residues before the CDR3 end, so the remaining end is supplied by the germline J gene.

Profiling relied on immunoSEQ multiplex PCR, and the TCRdb table lists in-frame clones only, not all of them. The table lists about 22,000 clones, with over 4.5% in the top ten. V shed 7 bases and J 1 base; nucleotides not matched to a gene: 1. Per germline, CDR1 LGHNT and CDR2 FRNRAP. This CDR3 is built from 15 residues. The chain employs TRBV12-5 and TRBJ2-2; 12 nucleotides align to TRBD2. The sequence was collected from a woman between 18 and 70 years old with a cervical HPV16 infection that either progressed to CIN3+ or cleared (not recorded which). Specimen: blood buffy coat. The part of the CDR3 DNA that was read is TGTGCTAGTGCTAGCGGGAGGGTGAACACCGGGGAG. Its translation: CASASGRVNTGE. The whole CDR3 is CASASGRVNTGELFF.